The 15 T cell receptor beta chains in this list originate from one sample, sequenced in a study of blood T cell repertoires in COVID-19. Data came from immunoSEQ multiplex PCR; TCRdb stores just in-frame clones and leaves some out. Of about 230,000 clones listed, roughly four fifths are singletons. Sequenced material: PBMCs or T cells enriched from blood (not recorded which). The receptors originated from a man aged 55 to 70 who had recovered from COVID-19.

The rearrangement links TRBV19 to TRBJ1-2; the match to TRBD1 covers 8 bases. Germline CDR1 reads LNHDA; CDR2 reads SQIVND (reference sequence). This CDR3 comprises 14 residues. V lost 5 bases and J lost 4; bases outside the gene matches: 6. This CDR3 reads CASSSAGGGYGYTF. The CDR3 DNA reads TGTGCCAGTAGTTCGGCAGGGGGCGGCTATGGCTACACCTTC.

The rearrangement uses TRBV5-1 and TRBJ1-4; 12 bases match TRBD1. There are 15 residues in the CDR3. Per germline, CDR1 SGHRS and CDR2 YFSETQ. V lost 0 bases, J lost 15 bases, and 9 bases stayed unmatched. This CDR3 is CASSLAGQGASSLFF. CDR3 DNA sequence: TGCGCCAGCAGCTTGGCGGGACAGGGGGCATCGAGTTTGTTTTTT.

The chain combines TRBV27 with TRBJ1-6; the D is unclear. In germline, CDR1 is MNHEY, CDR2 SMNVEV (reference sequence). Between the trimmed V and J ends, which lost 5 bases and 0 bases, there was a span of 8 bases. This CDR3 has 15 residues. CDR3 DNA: TGTGCCAGCAGTAAAGTGAGCTCCTATAATTCACCCCTCCACTTT. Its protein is CASSKVSSYNSPLHF.

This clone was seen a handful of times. This chain's CDR3 is CASSSMTGAYSNQPQHF. DNA of the CDR3: TGTGCCAGCAGTTCCATGACAGGGGCCTATAGCAATCAGCCCCAGCATTTT. The chain couples TRBV27 to TRBJ1-5; 8 nucleotides match TRBD1. The CDR3 is 17 residues long. Germline V gene lookup returns CDR1 MNHEY and CDR2 SMNVEV (reference sequence). V lost 4 bases and J lost 0; bases outside the gene matches: 8.

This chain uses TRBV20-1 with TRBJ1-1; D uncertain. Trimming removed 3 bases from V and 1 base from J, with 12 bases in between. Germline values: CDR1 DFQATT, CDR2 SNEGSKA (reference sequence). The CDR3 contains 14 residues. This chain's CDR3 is CSASFGSSNTEAFF. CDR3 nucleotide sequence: TGCAGTGCTAGTTTTGGCTCCTCGAACACTGAAGCTTTCTTT.

Here the CDR3 reads CAISGPGTGNTEAFF. The CDR3 DNA reads TGTGCCATCAGTGGCCCCGGGACAGGGAACACTGAAGCTTTCTTT. The chain links TRBV10-3 to TRBJ1-1; 8 nucleotides align to TRBD1. This CDR3 has 15 residues. With V trimmed by 4 bases and J by 1 base, 5 bases remained unmatched. Germline loops: CDR1 ENHRY, CDR2 SYGVKD.

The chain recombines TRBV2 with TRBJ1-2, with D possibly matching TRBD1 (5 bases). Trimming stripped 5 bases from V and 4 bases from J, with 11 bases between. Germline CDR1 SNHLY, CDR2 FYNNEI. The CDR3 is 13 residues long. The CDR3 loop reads CASSSDSSYGYTF. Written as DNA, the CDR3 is TGTGCCAGCAGTTCTGACAGCTCCTATGGCTACACCTTC.

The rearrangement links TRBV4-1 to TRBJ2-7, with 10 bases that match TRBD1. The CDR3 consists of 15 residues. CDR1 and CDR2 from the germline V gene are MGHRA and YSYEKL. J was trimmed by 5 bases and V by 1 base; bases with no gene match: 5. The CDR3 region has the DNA TGCGCCAGCAGCCAAGCCCGGGACAGGGGTCACGAGCAGTACTTC. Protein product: CASSQARDRGHEQYF.

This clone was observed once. CDR3 amino acids: CASSLDSRGRYTQYF. The CDR3 nucleotides are TGTGCCAGCAGCTTAGATAGTAGGGGGCGGTATACGCAGTATTTT. V is TRBV11-2 and J is TRBJ2-3; 7 positions match TRBD1. The CDR3 consists of 15 residues. Per germline, CDR1 SGHAT and CDR2 FQNNGV. J lost 7 bases, V lost 0 bases, and 7 bases had no gene match.

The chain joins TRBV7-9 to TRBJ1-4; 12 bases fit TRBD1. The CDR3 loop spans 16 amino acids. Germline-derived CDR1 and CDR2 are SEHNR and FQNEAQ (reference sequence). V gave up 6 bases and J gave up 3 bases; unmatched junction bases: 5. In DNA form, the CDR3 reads TGTGCCAGCAGTTCCGGGACAGGGGGCTCTAATGAAAAACTGTTTTTT. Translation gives CASSSGTGGSNEKLFF.

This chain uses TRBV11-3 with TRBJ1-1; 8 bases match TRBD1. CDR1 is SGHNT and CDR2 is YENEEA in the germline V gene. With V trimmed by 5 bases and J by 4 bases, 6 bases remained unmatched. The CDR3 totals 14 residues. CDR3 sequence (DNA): TGTGCCAGCAGCCAATCAACAGGGGGCACTGAAGCTTTCTTT. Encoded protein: CASSQSTGGTEAFF.

This CDR3 is CASSPGGARDEQYF. As DNA, the CDR3 is TGCGCCAGCAGCCCCGGAGGGGCCCGGGATGAGCAGTACTTC. The chain carries TRBV5-1 and TRBJ2-7, with a possible D match to TRBD2 (6 bases). Deletions cut 4 bases from V and 7 bases from J, with 18 bases between. The CDR3 covers 14 residues. Germline-derived CDR1 and CDR2 are SGHRS and YFSETQ.

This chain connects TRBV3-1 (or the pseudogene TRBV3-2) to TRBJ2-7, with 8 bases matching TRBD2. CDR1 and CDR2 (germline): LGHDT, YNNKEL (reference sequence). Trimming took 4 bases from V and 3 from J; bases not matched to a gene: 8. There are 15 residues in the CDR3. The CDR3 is CASSRQGGGRYEQYF. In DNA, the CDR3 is TGTGCCAGCAGCCGCCAAGGCGGGGGGCGCTACGAGCAGTACTTC.

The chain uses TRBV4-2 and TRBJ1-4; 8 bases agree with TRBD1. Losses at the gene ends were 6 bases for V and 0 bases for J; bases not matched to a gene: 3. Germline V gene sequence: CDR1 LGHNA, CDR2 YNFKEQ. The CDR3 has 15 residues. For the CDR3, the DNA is TGTGCCAGCAGTCGGACAGGGCCAACTAATGAAAAACTGTTTTTT. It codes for CASSRTGPTNEKLFF.

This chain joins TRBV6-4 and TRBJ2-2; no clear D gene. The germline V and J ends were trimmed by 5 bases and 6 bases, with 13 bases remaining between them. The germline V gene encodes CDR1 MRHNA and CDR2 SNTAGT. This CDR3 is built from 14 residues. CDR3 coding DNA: TGTGCCAGCAGTACGGAGAGTCATCCCGGGGAGCTGTTTTTT. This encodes CASSTESHPGELFF.